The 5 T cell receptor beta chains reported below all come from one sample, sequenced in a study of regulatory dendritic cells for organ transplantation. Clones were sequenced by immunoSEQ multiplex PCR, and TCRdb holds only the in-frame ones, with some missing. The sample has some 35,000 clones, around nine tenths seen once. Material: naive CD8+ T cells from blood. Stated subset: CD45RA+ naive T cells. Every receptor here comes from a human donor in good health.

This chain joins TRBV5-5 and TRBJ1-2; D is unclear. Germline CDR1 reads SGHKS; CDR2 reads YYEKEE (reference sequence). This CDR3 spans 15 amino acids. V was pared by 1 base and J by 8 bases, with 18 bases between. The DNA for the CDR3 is TGTGCCAGCAGCTTGCTTGGGCAGCAGGTCCTCGGCTACACCTTC. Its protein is CASSLLGQQVLGYTF.

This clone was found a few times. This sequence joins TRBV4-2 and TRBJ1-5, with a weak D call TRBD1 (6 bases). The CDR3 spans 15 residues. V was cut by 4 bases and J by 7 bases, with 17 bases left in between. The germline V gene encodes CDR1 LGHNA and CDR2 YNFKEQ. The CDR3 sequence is CASSLEAGAGQPQHF. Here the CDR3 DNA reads TGTGCCAGCAGCCTGGAGGCGGGGGCTGGGCAGCCCCAGCATTTT.

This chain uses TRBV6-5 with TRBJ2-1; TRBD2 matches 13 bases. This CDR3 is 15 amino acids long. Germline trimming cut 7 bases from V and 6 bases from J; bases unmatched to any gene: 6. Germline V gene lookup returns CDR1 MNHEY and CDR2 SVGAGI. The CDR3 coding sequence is TGTGCCAGCAACATACTAGCGGGAGGGGTCAATGAGCAGTTCTTC. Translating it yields CASNILAGGVNEQFF.

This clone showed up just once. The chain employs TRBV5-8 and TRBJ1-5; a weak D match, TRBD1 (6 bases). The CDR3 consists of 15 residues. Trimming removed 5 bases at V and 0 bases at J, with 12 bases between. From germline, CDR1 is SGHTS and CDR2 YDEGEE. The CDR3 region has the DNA TGTGCCAGCAGTTCGACAGGAGATAGCAATCAGCCCCAGCATTTT. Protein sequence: CASSSTGDSNQPQHF.

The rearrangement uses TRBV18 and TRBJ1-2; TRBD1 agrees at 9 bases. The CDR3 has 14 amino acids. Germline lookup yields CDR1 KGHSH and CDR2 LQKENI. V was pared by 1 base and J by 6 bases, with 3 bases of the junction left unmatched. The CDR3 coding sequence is TGTGCCAGCTCACCACGGGACAGGGACGATGGCTACACCTTC. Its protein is CASSPRDRDDGYTF.